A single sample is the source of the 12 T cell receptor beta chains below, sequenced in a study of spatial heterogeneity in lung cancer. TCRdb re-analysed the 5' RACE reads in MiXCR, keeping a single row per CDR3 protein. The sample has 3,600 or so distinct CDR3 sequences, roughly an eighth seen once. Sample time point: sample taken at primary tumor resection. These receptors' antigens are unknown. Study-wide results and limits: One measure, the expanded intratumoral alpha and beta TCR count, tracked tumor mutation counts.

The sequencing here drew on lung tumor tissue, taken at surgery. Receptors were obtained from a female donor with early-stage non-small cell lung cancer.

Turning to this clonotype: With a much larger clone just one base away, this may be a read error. The CDR3 region has the DNA TGTGCCAGCGGAATAGGGATGGAAGCTTTCTTT. It codes for CASGIGMEAFF. The chain has TRBV6-2 or TRBV6-3 and TRBJ1-1; D not resolved. Germline V gene lookup returns CDR1 MNHEY and CDR2 SVGEGT. With 8 bases removed from V and 8 bases from J, the gap between germline ends came to 12 bases. The CDR3 covers 11 residues.

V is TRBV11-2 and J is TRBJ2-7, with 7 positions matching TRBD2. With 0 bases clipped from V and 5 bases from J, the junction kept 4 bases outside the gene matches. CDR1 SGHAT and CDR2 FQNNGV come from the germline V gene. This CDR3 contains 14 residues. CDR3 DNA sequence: TGTGCCAGCAGCTTAGAAGCGGGGAGGGACGAGCAGTACTTC. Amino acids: CASSLEAGRDEQYF.

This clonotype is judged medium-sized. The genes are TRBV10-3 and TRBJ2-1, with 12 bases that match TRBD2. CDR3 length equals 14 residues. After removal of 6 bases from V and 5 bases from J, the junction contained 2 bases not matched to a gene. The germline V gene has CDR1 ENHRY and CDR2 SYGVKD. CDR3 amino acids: CAISRLAGDNEQFF. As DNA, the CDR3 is TGTGCCATCAGCCGACTAGCGGGGGACAATGAGCAGTTCTTC.

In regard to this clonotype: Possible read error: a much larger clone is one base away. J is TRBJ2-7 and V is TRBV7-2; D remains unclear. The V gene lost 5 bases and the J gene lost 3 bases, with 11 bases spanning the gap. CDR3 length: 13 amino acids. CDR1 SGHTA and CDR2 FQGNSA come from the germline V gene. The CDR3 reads CASSPRVVYEQYF. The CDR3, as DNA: TGTGCCAGCAGCCCCCGAGTGGTCTACGAGCAGTACTTC.

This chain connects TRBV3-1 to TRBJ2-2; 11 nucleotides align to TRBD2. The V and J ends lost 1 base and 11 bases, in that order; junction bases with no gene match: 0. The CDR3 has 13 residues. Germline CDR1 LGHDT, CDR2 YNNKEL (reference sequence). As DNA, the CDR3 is TGTGCCAGCAGCCAAGGACTAGCGGGAGAGCTGTTTTTT. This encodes CASSQGLAGELFF.

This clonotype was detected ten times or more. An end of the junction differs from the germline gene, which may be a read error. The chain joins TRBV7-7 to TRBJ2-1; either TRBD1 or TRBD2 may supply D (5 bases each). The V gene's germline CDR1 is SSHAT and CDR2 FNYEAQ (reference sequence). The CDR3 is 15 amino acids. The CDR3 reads CASSRGAGRSNEQFF. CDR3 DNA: TGTGCTAGCAGCCGAGGGGCCGGGCGGTCAAATGAGCAGTTCTTC.

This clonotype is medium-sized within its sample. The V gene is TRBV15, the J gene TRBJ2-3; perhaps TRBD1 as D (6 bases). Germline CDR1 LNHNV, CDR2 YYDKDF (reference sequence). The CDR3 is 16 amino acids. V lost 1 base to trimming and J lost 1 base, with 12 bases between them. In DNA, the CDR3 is TGTGCCACCAGCAGAGGAATGGCAGGGGGCACAGATACGCAGTATTTT. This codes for CATSRGMAGGTDTQYF.

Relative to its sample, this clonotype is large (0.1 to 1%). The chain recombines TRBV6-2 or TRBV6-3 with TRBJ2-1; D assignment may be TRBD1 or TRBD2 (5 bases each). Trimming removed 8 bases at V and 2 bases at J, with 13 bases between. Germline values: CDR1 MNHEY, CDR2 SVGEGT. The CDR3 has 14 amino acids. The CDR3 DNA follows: TGTGCCAGCGGGGACCGAGGCCCCTACAATGAGCAGTTCTTC. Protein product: CASGDRGPYNEQFF.

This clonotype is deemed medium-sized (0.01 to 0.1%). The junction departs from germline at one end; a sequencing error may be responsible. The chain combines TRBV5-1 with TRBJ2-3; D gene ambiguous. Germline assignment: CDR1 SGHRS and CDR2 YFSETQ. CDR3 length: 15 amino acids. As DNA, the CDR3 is TGCGCCAGCGGCTTAAGTAGGATGTCAGGAGATACGCAGTATTTT. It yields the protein CASGLSRMSGDTQYF.

This chain's CDR3 is CASSAWDRGNYEQYF. The CDR3 DNA follows: TGCGCCAGCAGCGCGTGGGACAGAGGGAACTACGAGCAGTACTTC. The genes are TRBV5-1 and TRBJ2-7, with TRBD1 matching 7 bases. This CDR3 spans 15 amino acids. Germline loops: CDR1 SGHRS, CDR2 YFSETQ. J lost 3 bases, V lost 4 bases, and 10 bases had no gene match. The entire variable domain, with the rest obtained from reference TRBV5-1 and TRBJ2-7, is as follows: KAGVTQTPRYLIKTRGQQVTLSCSPISGHRSVSWYQQTPGQGLQFLFEYFSETQRNKGNFPGRFSGRQFSNSRSEMNVSTLELGDSALYLCASSAWDRGNYEQYFGPGTRLTVT.

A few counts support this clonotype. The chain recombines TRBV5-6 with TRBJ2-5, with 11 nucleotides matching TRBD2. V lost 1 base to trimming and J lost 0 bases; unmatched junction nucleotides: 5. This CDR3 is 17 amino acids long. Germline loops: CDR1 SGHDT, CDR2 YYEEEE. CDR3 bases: TGTGCCAGCAGCTTGAGGCGTAGCGGGAGGGACCAAGAGACCCAGTACTTC. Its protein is CASSLRRSGRDQETQYF.

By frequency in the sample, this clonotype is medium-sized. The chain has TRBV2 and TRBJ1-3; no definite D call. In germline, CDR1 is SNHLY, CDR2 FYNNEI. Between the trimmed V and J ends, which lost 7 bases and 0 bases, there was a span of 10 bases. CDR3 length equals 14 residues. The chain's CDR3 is CASTMGFSGNTIYF. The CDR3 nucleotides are TGTGCCAGCACCATGGGGTTCTCTGGAAACACCATATATTTT.